This T cell receptor beta chain was identified during a study of shared clonotypes between healthy human individuals. Germline-derived CDR1 and CDR2 are SGHAT and FQNNGV. This CDR3 comprises 15 residues. Trimming took 4 bases from V and 0 from J, leaving 10 bases between them. To note about this clone: Its specificity is unknown.

Regarding the study as a whole: Measured sharing among donors was expected to vary with sequencing depth. Enrolling few donors narrowed the genetic and exposure-history diversity that was represented.

Authors' analysis steps: ImmunoSEQ supplied junction-only sequences lacking quality scores, so filtering was different. Sequencing was performed with immunoSEQ multiplex PCR; in TCRdb, only in-frame clones are kept and a portion is missing. V and J calls and clone size are given by that table; D and trimming were obtained from the DNA. The table records roughly 1,000,000 clones, around 78% of them present only once. A CD45RA+ naive subset and a CD45RA-negative memory subset were split from CD4+ cells. The origin of this receptor is a man aged 18 to 30 in good health. Some clones in this sample may be carry-over from other donors' samples. The rearrangement links TRBV11-2 to TRBJ1-3; no definite D call. The sequenced sample was memory CD4+ T cells from PBMCs. This sample's subset: CD45RA-negative fraction. The DNA of the CDR3 is TGTGCCAGCAGCTACAACATCGTCTCTGGAAACACCATATATTTT. Protein product: CASSYNIVSGNTIYF.